The present T cell receptor (beta chain) was sequenced within a study of T cells after yellow fever vaccination. Germline V gene data show CDR1 as SGHRS and CDR2 as YFSETQ. V shed 3 bases and J shed 6 bases, with 11 bases lying between them. This CDR3 spans 13 amino acids. Study-level results: Repertoires sorted by FACS could include abundant clonotypes that are contaminants from the bulk population. CD4 and CD8 compartments shared a small share of clonotypes.

This clonotype was recorded many times. Antigen: not known. Each CDR3 protein gets one entry after TCRdb re-called the 5' RACE reads with MiXCR. The data show 200,000 to 300,000 distinct CDR3 sequences, about 7% seen once. The receptor was isolated from a man aged 30 to 45 who received the YFV17D yellow fever vaccine. The chain joins TRBV5-1 to TRBJ2-3, with D possibly matching TRBD2 (5 bases). Sample: CD4+ T cells sorted from PBMCs, taken 15 days after the yellow fever booster vaccination. The CDR3 coding sequence is TGCGCCAGCAGCTCGCGGGTCGGGGATACGCAGTATTTT. Its translation: CASSSRVGDTQYF. The whole variable domain, filled in from reference TRBV5-1 and TRBJ2-3, reads KAGVTQTPRYLIKTRGQQVTLSCSPISGHRSVSWYQQTPGQGLQFLFEYFSETQRNKGNFPGRFSGRQFSNSRSEMNVSTLELGDSALYLCASSSRVGDTQYFGPGTRLTVL.